These 9 T cell receptor beta chains share one sample of origin, sequenced in a study of lymphopenia after photon versus proton radiotherapy. Profiled with immunoSEQ multiplex PCR; TCRdb holds only in-frame clones, not every one. This sample has 50,000 or so clones, with more than 90% found just once. This specimen was peripheral blood, taken from a patient treated with photon-based radiotherapy. The receptors were gathered from a middle-aged woman with cholangiocarcinoma.

The chain is built from TRBV5-6 and TRBJ2-5, with D uncertain. V was pared by 1 base and J by 1 base, with 5 bases between. Germline V gene lookup returns CDR1 SGHDT and CDR2 YYEEEE. The CDR3 consists of 13 residues. The CDR3 protein is CASSLRLQETQYF. The CDR3 nucleotides are TGTGCCAGCAGCTTGAGGCTCCAAGAGACCCAGTACTTC.

The chain recombines TRBV5-1 with TRBJ2-2; D possibly corresponds to TRBD2 (5 bases). The germline gives CDR1 SGHRS, CDR2 YFSETQ. CDR3 length equals 15 residues. Between the trimmed V and J ends, which lost 6 bases and 2 bases, there was a span of 14 bases. CDR3 nucleotide sequence: TGCGCCAGCATGAGGGCGTTGGCTAACACCGGGGAGCTGTTTTTT. Amino acid sequence: CASMRALANTGELFF.

The chain is built from TRBV27 and TRBJ1-1, with D maybe TRBD1 (5 bases). Trimming took 2 bases from V and 1 from J, leaving 5 bases between them. The CDR3 has 13 residues. In germline, CDR1 is MNHEY, CDR2 SMNVEV (reference sequence). The CDR3 is CASSLRGNTEAFF. DNA of the CDR3: TGTGCCAGCAGTTTAAGGGGGAACACTGAAGCTTTCTTT.

The CDR3 bases are TGTGCCAGCAGCCAAGTACAGGGATCGAACACTGAAGCTTTCTTT. Translation gives CASSQVQGSNTEAFF. This chain joins TRBV7-8 and TRBJ1-1; D may be TRBD1 (6 bases). The CDR3 spans 15 residues. Trimming shortened V by 5 bases and J by 1 base, and 14 bases separated the two germline ends. Germline lookup yields CDR1 SGHVS and CDR2 FQNEAQ.

The chain recombines TRBV19 with TRBJ2-1; D call uncertain. Germline-derived CDR1 and CDR2 are LNHDA and SQIVND (reference sequence). The CDR3 consists of 12 residues. Deletions cut 3 bases from V and 4 bases from J, with 4 bases between. CDR3 sequence (DNA): TGTGCCAGTAGTATTAATTACAATGAGCAGTTCTTC. Protein: CASSINYNEQFF.

V and J are TRBV4-3 and TRBJ2-1, with D unresolved. The CDR3 length is 15 residues. Germline lookup yields CDR1 LGHNA and CDR2 YSLEER. Trimming cost V 5 bases and J 0 bases, with 11 bases left between them. CDR3 sequence (DNA): TGCGCCAGCAGCTTAGCCTTTAGCTCCTACAATGAGCAGTTCTTC. It is translated as CASSLAFSSYNEQFF.

The V call is TRBV30, the J call TRBJ1-1; 9 bases match TRBD1. The CDR3 consists of 16 residues. V was clipped by 3 bases and J by 0 bases; unmatched bases: 8. Looked up from germline, CDR1 is GTSNPN and CDR2 is SVGIG (reference sequence). The CDR3 reads CAWRGRGDRVNTEAFF. The CDR3 DNA reads as TGTGCCTGGAGAGGTCGGGGGGACAGGGTGAACACTGAAGCTTTCTTT.

V is TRBV11-2 and J is TRBJ1-1; TRBD1 matches at 11 bases. V was clipped by 4 bases and J by 1 base; unmatched bases: 11. The CDR3 sequence is 18 residues long. The germline gives CDR1 SGHAT, CDR2 FQNNGV. The CDR3, as DNA: TGTGCCAGCAGCTCCGGATATAGGGACAGGGGGACGAACACTGAAGCTTTCTTT. Residues: CASSSGYRDRGTNTEAFF.

The genes are TRBV11-2 and TRBJ1-2; 9 bases map to TRBD1. Germline values: CDR1 SGHAT, CDR2 FQNNGV. The CDR3 sequence is 14 residues long. Trimming removed 3 bases from V and 7 bases from J; junction bases left unmatched: 6. This CDR3 reads CASSFPGQGLGYTF. In DNA, the CDR3 is TGTGCCAGCAGCTTCCCGGGACAGGGACTTGGCTACACCTTC.